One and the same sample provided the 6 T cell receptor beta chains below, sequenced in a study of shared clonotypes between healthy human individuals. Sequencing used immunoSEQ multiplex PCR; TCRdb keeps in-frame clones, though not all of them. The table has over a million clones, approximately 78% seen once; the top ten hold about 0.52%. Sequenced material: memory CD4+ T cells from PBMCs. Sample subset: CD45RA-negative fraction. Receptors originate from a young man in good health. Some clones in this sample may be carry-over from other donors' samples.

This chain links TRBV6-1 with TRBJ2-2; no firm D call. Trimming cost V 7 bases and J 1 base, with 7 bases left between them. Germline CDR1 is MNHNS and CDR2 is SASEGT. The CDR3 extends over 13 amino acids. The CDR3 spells CASTPGNTGELFF. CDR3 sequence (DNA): TGTGCCAGCACCCCCGGGAACACCGGGGAGCTGTTTTTT.

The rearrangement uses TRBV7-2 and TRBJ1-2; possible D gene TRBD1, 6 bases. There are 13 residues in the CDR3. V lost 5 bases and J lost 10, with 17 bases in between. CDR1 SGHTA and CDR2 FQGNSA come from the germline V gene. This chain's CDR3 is CASSRTGNNDYTF. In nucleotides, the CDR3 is TGTGCCAGCAGCCGCACAGGGAATAATGACTACACCTTC. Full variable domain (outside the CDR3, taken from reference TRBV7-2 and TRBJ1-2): GAGVSQSPSNKVTEKGKDVELRCDPISGHTALYWYRQSLGQGLEFLIYFQGNSAPDKSGLPSDRFSAERTGGSVSTLTIQRTQQEDSAVYLCASSRTGNNDYTFGSGTRLTVV.

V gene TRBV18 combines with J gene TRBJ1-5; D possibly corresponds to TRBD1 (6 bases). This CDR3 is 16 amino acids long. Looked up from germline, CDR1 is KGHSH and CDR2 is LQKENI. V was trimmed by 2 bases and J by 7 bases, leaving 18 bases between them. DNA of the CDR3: TGTGCCAGCTCACCAATTGTAACAGGGCTAATGCAGCCCCAGCATTTT. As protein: CASSPIVTGLMQPQHF.

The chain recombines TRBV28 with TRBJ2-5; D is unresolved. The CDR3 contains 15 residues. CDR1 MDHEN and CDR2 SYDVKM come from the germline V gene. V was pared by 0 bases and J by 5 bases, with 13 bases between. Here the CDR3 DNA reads TGTGCCAGCAGTTTATGGGCTCGGGCTATCGAGACCCAGTACTTC. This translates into CASSLWARAIETQYF.

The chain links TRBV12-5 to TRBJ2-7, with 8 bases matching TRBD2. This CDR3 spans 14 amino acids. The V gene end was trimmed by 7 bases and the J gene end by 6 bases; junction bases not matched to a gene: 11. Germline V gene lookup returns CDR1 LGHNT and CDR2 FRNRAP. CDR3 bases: TGTGCTAGTGCCCAAAGCGGGAGCAGGGGCGAGCAGTACTTC. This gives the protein CASAQSGSRGEQYF.

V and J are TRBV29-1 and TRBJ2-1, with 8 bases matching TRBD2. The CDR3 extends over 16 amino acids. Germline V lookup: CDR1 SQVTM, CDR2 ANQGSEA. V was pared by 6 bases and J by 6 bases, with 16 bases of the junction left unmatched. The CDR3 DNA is TGCAGCGTCAAAGGGATGCCGGGACTAGTCCCCAATGAGCAGTTCTTC. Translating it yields CSVKGMPGLVPNEQFF.